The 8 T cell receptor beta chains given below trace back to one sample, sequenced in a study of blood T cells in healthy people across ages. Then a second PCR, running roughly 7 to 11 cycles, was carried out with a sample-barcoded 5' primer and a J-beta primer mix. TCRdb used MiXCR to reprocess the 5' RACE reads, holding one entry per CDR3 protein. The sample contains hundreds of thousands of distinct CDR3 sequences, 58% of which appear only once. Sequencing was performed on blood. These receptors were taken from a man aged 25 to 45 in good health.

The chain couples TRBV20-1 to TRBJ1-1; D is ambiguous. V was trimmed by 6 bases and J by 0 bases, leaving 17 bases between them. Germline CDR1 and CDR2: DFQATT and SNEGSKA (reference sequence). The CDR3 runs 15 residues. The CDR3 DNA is TGCAGTGCAAGCCGGTCCGACGGGCTGAACACTGAAGCTTTCTTT. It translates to CSASRSDGLNTEAFF.

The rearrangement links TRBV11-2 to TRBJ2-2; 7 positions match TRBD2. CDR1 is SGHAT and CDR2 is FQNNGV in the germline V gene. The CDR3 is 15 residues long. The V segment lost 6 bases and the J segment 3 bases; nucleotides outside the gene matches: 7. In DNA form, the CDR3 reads TGTGCCAGCAGGCCGAGCGGGACGTACACCGGGGAGCTGTTTTTT. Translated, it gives CASRPSGTYTGELFF.

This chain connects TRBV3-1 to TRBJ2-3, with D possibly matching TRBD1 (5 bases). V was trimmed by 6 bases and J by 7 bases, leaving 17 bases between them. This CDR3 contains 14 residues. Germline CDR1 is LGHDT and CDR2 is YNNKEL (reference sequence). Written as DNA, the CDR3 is TGTGCCAGCAGAGCTTTGTCAACAGGCCATACGCAGTATTTT. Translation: CASRALSTGHTQYF.

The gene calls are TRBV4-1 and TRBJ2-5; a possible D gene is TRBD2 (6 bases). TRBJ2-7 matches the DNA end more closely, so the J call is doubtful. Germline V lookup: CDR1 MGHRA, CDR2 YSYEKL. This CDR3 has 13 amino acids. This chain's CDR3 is CASSLYRDSEQYF. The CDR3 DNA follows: TGCGCCAGCAGCCTTTACCGGGACTCCGAGCAGTACTTC.

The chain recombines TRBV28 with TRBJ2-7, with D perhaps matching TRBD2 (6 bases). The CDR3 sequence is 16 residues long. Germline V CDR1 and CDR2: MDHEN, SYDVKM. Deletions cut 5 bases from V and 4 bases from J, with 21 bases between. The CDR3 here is CASSPYMSGTLYEQYF. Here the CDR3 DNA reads TGTGCCAGCAGTCCCTATATGTCCGGGACTCTTTACGAGCAGTACTTC.

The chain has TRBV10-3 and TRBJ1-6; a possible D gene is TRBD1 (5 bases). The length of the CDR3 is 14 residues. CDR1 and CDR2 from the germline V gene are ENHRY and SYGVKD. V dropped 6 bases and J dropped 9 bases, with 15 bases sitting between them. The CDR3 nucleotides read TGTGCCATCAGGCAACAGATTGGGGGTTCACCCCTCCACTTT. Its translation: CAIRQQIGGSPLHF.

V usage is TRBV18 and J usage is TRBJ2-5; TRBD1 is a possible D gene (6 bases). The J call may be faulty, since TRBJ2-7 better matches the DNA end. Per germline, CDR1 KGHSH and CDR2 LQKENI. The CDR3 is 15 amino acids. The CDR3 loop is CASSPNTGTSYEQYF. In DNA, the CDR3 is TGTGCCAGCTCACCAAACACAGGGACCTCCTACGAGCAGTACTTC.

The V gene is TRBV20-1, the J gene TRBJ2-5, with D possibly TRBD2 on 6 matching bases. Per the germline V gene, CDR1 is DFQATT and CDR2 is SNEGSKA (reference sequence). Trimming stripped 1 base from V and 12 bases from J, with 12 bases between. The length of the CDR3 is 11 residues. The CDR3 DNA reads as TGCAGTGCTAGAGCGGAGGGGCGGGAGTACTTC. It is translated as CSARAEGREYF.